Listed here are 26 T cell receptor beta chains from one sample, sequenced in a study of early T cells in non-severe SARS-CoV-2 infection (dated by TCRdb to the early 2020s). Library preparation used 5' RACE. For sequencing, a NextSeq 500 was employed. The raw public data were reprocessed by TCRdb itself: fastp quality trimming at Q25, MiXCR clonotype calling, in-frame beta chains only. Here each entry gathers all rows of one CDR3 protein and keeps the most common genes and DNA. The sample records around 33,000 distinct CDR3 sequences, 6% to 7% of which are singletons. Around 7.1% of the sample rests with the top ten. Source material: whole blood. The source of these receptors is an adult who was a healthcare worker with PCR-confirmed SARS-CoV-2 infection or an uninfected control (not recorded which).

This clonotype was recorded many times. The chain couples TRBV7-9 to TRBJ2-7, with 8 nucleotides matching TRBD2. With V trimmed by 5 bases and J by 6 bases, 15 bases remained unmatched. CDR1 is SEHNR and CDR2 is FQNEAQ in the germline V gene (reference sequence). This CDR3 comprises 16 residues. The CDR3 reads CASSPDFLRGGGEQYF. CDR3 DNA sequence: TGTGCCAGCAGCCCGGACTTCCTCCGGGGGGGTGGCGAGCAGTACTTC.

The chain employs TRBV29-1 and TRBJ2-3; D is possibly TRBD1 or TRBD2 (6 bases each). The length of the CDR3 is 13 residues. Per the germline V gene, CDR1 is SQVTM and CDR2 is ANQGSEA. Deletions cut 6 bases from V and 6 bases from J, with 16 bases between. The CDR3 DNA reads TGCAGCGTCCCCCAACAGGGAGGCGATACGCAGTATTTT. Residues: CSVPQQGGDTQYF.

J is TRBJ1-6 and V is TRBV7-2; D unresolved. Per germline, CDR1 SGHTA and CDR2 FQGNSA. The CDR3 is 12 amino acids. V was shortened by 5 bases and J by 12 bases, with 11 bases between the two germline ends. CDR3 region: CASSHGSGPLHF. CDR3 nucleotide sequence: TGTGCCAGCAGCCACGGGTCCGGACCCCTCCACTTT. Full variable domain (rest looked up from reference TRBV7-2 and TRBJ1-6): GAGVSQSPSNKVTEKGKDVELRCDPISGHTALYWYRQSLGQGLEFLIYFQGNSAPDKSGLPSDRFSAERTGGSVSTLTIQRTQQEDSAVYLCASSHGSGPLHFGNGTRLTVT.

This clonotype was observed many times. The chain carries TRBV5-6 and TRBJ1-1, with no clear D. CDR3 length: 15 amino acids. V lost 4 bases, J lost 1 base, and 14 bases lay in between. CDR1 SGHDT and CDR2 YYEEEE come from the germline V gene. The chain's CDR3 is CASSPTLGENTEAFF. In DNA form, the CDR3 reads TGTGCCAGCAGCCCGACGCTTGGAGAGAACACTGAAGCTTTCTTT.

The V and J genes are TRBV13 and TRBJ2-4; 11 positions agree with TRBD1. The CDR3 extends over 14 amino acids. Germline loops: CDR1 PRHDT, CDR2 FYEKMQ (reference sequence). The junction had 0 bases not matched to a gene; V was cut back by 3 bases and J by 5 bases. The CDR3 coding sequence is TGTGCCAGCAGCTTGGACAGGGGGCAAAACATTCAGTACTTC. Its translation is CASSLDRGQNIQYF.

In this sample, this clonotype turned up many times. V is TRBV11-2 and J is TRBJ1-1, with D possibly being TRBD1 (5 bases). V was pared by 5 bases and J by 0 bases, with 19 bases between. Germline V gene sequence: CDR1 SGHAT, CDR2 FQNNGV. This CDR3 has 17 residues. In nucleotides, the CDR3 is TGTGCCAGCAGCCCAGGGTTGCGGACAATCATGAACACTGAAGCTTTCTTT. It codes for CASSPGLRTIMNTEAFF.

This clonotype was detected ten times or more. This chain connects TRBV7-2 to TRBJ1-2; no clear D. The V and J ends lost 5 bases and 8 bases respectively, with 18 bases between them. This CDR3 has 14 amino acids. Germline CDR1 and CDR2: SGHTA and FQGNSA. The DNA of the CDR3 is TGTGCCAGCAGCCGTATTACCGACACGCACGGCTACACCTTC. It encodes CASSRITDTHGYTF.

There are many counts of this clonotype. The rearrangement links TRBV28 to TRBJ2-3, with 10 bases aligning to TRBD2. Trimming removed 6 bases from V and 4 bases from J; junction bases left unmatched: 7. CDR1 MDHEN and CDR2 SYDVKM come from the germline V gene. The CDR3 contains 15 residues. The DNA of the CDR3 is TGTGCCAGCAGGGCGCAGCGGGGGGGAGCAGATACGCAGTATTTT. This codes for CASRAQRGGADTQYF. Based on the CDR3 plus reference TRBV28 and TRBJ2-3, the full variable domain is DVKVTQSSRYLVKRTGEKVFLECVQDMDHENMFWYRQDPGLGLRLIYFSYDVKMKEKGDIPEGYSVSREKKERFSLILESASTNQTSMYLCASRAQRGGADTQYFGPGTRLTVL.

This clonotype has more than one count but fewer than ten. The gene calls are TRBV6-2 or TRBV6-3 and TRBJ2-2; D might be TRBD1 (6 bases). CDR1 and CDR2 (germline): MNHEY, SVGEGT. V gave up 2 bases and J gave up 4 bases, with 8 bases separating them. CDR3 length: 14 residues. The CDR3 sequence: CASSYQGFTGELFF. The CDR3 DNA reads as TGTGCCAGCAGTTACCAGGGGTTCACCGGGGAGCTGTTTTTT.

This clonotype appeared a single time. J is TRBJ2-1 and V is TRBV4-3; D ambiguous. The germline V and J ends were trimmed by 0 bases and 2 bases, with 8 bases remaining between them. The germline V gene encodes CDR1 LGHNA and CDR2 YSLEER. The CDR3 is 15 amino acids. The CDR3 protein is CASSQDSETYNEQFF. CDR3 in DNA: TGCGCCAGCAGCCAAGATTCGGAAACCTACAATGAGCAGTTCTTC.

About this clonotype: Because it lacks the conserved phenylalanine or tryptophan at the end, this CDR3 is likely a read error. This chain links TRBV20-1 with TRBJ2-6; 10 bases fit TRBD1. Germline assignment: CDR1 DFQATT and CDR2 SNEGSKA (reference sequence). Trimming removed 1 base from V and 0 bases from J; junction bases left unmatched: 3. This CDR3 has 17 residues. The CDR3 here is CSARAGQGTSGANVLTI. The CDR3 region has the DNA TGCAGTGCTAGAGCGGGACAGGGGACCTCTGGGGCCAACGTCCTGACTATC.

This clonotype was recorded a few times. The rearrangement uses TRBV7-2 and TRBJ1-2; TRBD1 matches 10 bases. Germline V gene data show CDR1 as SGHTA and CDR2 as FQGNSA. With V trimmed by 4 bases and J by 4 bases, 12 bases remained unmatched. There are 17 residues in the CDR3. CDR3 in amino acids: CASSSPGQGLGSYGYTF. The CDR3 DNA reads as TGTGCCAGCAGCTCCCCGGGACAGGGGTTAGGTAGCTATGGCTACACCTTC.

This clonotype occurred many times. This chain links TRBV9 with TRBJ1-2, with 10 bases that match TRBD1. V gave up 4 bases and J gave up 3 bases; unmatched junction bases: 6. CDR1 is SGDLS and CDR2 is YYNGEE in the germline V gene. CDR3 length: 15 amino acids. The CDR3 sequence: CASSSSTGGYYGYTF. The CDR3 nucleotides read TGTGCCAGCAGCTCCTCGACAGGGGGCTACTATGGCTACACCTTC.

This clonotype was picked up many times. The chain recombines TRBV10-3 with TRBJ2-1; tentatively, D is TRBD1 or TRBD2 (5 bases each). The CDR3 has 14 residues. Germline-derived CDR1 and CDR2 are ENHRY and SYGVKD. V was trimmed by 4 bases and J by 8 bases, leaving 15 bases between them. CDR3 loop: CAISAPGRGDEQFF. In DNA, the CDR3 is TGTGCCATCAGTGCCCCGGGGAGAGGGGATGAGCAGTTCTTC.

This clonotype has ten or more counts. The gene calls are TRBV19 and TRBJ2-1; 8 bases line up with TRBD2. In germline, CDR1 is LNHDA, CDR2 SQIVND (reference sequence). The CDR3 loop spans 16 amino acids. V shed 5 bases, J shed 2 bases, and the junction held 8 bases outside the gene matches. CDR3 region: CASSERAGAPYNEQFF. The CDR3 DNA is TGTGCCAGTAGTGAAAGAGCGGGGGCCCCCTACAATGAGCAGTTCTTC.

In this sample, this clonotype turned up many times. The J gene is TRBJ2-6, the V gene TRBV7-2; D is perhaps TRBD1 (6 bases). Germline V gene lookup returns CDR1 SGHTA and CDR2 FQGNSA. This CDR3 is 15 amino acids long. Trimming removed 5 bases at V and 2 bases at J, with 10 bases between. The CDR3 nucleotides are TGTGCCAGCAGCCCGGACAGAACTGGGGCCAACGTCCTGACTTTC. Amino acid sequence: CASSPDRTGANVLTF.

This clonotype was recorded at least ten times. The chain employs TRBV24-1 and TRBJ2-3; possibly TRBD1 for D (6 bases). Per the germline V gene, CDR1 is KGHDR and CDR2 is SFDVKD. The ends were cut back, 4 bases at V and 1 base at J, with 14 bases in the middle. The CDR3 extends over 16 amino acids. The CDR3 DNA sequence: TGTGCCACCAGTGAGTTGAGGGGGTACGGCACAGATACGCAGTATTTT. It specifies CATSELRGYGTDTQYF.

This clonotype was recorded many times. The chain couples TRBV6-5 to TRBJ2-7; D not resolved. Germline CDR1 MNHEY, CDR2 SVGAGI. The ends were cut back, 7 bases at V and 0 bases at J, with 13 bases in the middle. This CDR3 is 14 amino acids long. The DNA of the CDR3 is TGTGCCAGCACCTTACACTCGAGCTCCTACGAGCAGTACTTC. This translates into CASTLHSSSYEQYF.

CDR3 in amino acids: CASSPNARAAKNIQYF. In DNA, the CDR3 is TGTGCCAGCAGCCCAAACGCCAGGGCAGCCAAAAACATTCAGTACTTC. The chain joins TRBV3-1 to TRBJ2-4, with TRBD1 as a possible D gene (5 bases). Between the trimmed V and J ends, which lost 4 bases and 0 bases, there was a span of 13 bases. The CDR3 totals 16 residues. In germline, CDR1 is LGHDT, CDR2 YNNKEL (reference sequence).

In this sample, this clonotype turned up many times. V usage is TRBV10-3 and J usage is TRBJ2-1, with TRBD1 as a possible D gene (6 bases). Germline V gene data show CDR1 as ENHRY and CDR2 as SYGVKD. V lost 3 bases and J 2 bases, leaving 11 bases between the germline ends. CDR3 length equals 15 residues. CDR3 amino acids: CAISDPGGPYNEQFF. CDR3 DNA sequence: TGTGCCATCAGTGATCCTGGGGGCCCCTACAATGAGCAGTTCTTC.

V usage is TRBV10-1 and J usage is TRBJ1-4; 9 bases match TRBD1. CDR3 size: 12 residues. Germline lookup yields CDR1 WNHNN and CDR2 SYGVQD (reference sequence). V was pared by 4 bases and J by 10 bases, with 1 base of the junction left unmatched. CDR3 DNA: TGCGCCAGCAGTGCGGACAGGGGAAAACTGTTTTTT. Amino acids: CASSADRGKLFF.

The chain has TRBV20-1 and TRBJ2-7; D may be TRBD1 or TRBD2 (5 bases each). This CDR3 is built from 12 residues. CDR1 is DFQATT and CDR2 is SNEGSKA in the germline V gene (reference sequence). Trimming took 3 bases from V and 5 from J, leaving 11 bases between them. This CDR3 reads CSASPQGDEQYF. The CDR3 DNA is TGCAGTGCTAGCCCCCAGGGAGACGAGCAGTACTTC.

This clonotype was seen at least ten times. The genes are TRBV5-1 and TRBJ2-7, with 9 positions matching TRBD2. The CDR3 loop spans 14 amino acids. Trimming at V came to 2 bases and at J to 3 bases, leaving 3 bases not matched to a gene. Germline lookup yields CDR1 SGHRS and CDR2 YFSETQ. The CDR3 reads CASSFTTSGYEQYF. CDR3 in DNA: TGCGCCAGCAGCTTTACGACTAGCGGCTACGAGCAGTACTTC.

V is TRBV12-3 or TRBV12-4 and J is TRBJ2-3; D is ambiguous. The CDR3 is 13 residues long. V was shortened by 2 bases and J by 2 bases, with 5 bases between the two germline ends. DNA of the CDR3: TGTGCCAGCAGTTTAAGGCTCACAGATACGCAGTATTTT. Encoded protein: CASSLRLTDTQYF.

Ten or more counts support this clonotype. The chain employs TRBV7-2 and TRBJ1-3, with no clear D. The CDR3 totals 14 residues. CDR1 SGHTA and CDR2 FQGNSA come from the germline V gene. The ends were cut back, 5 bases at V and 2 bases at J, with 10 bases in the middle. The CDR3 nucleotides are TGTGCCAGCAGCCCTAAATTTACTGGAAACACCATATATTTT. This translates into CASSPKFTGNTIYF. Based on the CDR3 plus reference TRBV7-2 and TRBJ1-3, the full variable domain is GAGVSQSPSNKVTEKGKDVELRCDPISGHTALYWYRQSLGQGLEFLIYFQGNSAPDKSGLPSDRFSAERTGGSVSTLTIQRTQQEDSAVYLCASSPKFTGNTIYFGEGSWLTVV.

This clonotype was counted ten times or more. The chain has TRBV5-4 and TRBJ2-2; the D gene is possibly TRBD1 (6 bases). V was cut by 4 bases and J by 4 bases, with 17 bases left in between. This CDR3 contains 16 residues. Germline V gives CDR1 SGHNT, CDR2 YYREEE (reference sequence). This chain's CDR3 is CASSAGQRKSTGELFF. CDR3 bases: TGTGCCAGCAGCGCAGGACAGCGAAAAAGCACCGGGGAGCTGTTTTTT.